The 26 T cell receptor beta chains in this list originate from one sample, sequenced in a study of blood T cell repertoires in COVID-19. Clones were read by immunoSEQ multiplex PCR, and TCRdb kept only the in-frame ones, dropping some. The sample has about 200,000 clones, about 87% seen once. The sample consisted of PBMCs or T cells enriched from blood (not recorded which). These TCRs come from a man aged 30 to 45 who had recovered from COVID-19.

In this sample, this clone turned up once. The chain combines TRBV9 with TRBJ2-7, with D unclear. V lost 4 bases to trimming and J lost 0 bases, with 14 bases between them. This CDR3 has 15 amino acids. Germline CDR1 SGDLS, CDR2 YYNGEE. The CDR3 loop is CASSRLGTSSYEQYF. CDR3 nucleotide sequence: TGTGCCAGCAGCCGCCTAGGCACCAGCTCCTACGAGCAGTACTTC.

The genes are TRBV5-4 and TRBJ1-4; 12 bases agree with TRBD1. Germline V gene sequence: CDR1 SGHNT, CDR2 YYREEE (reference sequence). The CDR3 contains 17 residues. V lost 4 bases and J lost 5; bases outside the gene matches: 9. In nucleotides, the CDR3 is TGTGCCAGCAGCCAGTCCCGGGACAGGGGGCGGAATGAAAAACTGTTTTTT. Translated: CASSQSRDRGRNEKLFF.

The CDR3 DNA reads TGCGCCAGCAGCTTGTCACGGGTTCCGGGGGATGAGCAGTTCTTC. Amino acids: CASSLSRVPGDEQFF. This chain connects TRBV5-1 to TRBJ2-1, with TRBD2 as a possible D gene (6 bases). The CDR3 has 15 amino acids. The germline V gene has CDR1 SGHRS and CDR2 YFSETQ. V gave up 1 base and J gave up 8 bases, with 16 bases separating them.

The chain employs TRBV28 and TRBJ2-5; 7 bases are shared with TRBD1. V dropped 1 base and J dropped 5; count of bases not matched to a gene: 13. The CDR3 sequence is 17 residues long. CDR1 and CDR2 from the germline V gene are MDHEN and SYDVKM. The CDR3 spells CASSLSSRQGFGETQYF. The DNA of the CDR3 is TGTGCCAGCAGTTTATCCTCTAGACAGGGTTTCGGCGAGACCCAGTACTTC.

The V gene is TRBV15, the J gene TRBJ2-3, with 13 bases that match TRBD2. The V segment lost 5 bases and the J segment 7 bases; nucleotides outside the gene matches: 9. The CDR3 sequence is 16 residues long. Germline V CDR1 and CDR2: LNHNV, YYDKDF (reference sequence). The CDR3 here is CATSGVLAGGPNTQYF. The DNA for the CDR3 is TGTGCCACCAGCGGCGTACTAGCGGGGGGGCCGAATACGCAGTATTTT.

The chain links TRBV4-1 to TRBJ2-7; TRBD1 aligns across 10 bases. The CDR3 length is 14 residues. The V segment lost 5 bases and the J segment 5 bases; nucleotides outside the gene matches: 6. The germline V gene encodes CDR1 MGHRA and CDR2 YSYEKL. The CDR3 DNA follows: TGCGCCAGCAGCAGCCGGGACAGGGGCGACGAGCAGTACTTC. It codes for CASSSRDRGDEQYF.

V gene TRBV4-1 combines with J gene TRBJ2-1; TRBD2 agrees at 10 bases. V lost 1 base to trimming and J lost 2 bases; unmatched junction nucleotides: 11. Germline V lookup: CDR1 MGHRA, CDR2 YSYEKL. This CDR3 spans 19 amino acids. DNA of the CDR3: TGCGCCAGCAGCCAAGGACCCTTCGTAGCGGGAGGCACCTACAATGAGCAGTTCTTC. Protein sequence: CASSQGPFVAGGTYNEQFF.

The chain is built from TRBV19 and TRBJ2-1; tentative D call: TRBD2 (5 bases). Trimming took off 1 base at V and 15 bases at J, with 22 bases between the two ends. The CDR3 runs 15 residues. Germline loops: CDR1 LNHDA, CDR2 SQIVND (reference sequence). The CDR3 reads CASSIVLEFGVWGFF. The CDR3 DNA is TGTGCCAGTAGTATAGTTTTGGAGTTCGGGGTATGGGGGTTCTTC.

The rearrangement links TRBV28 to TRBJ1-2; 7 bases agree with TRBD1. The CDR3 runs to 12 residues. V dropped 4 bases and J dropped 5; count of bases not matched to a gene: 1. Germline V gene data show CDR1 as MDHEN and CDR2 as SYDVKM. CDR3 coding DNA: TGTGCCAGCAGTTACAGGGGTTATGGCTACACCTTC. It translates to CASSYRGYGYTF.

The chain joins TRBV30 to TRBJ2-7; possible D gene TRBD1, 5 bases. V was shortened by 0 bases and J by 7 bases, with 7 bases between the two germline ends. This CDR3 comprises 11 residues. The germline V gene encodes CDR1 GTSNPN and CDR2 SVGIG (reference sequence). CDR3 sequence (DNA): TGTGCCTGGAGTGTACGACAGGAGCAGTACTTC. Residues: CAWSVRQEQYF.

The chain has TRBV12-3 or TRBV12-4 and TRBJ2-7; 10 bases are a match to TRBD2. V dropped 1 base and J dropped 6; count of bases not matched to a gene: 0. The CDR3 is made up of 13 amino acids. The DNA of the CDR3 is TGTGCCAGCAGTTTAGGACTAGCGGGCGAGCAGTACTTC. This translates into CASSLGLAGEQYF.

The chain joins TRBV4-1 to TRBJ2-5; 7 bases are a match to TRBD2. Germline CDR1 and CDR2: MGHRA and YSYEKL. CDR3 size: 14 residues. V shed 4 bases, J shed 5 bases, and the junction held 7 bases outside the gene matches. The CDR3 DNA reads as TGCGCCAGCAGCCTGCAAGGGGAGGGGGAGACCCAGTACTTC. Translation: CASSLQGEGETQYF.

This clone was recorded only once. The chain carries TRBV5-6 and TRBJ1-6; TRBD1 aligns across 7 bases. This CDR3 is built from 14 residues. V shed 4 bases, J shed 10 bases, and the junction held 8 bases outside the gene matches. CDR1 SGHDT and CDR2 YYEEEE come from the germline V gene. This chain's CDR3 is CASSAGTALSPLHF. The CDR3 DNA follows: TGTGCCAGCAGCGCCGGGACAGCGTTGTCACCCCTCCACTTT.

In DNA, the CDR3 is TGTGCCAGCTCACCACGGGACAGACGGAGGGGGACTAATGAAAAACTGTTTTTT. Encoded protein: CASSPRDRRRGTNEKLFF. This chain joins TRBV18 and TRBJ1-4; 7 bases are shared with TRBD1. V dropped 1 base and J dropped 2; count of bases not matched to a gene: 10. Germline assignment: CDR1 KGHSH and CDR2 LQKENI. The CDR3 covers 18 residues.

This sequence joins TRBV9 and TRBJ1-2; maybe TRBD1 (6 bases). V shed 0 bases and J shed 4 bases, with 10 bases lying between them. CDR1 and CDR2 (germline): SGDLS, YYNGEE. The CDR3 contains 14 residues. In DNA form, the CDR3 reads TGTGCCAGCAGCGTAGAACAGGGCCTCTATGGCTACACCTTC. Protein product: CASSVEQGLYGYTF.

This rearrangement joins TRBV3-1 (or the pseudogene TRBV3-2) to TRBJ2-5; 9 positions agree with TRBD2. With V trimmed by 5 bases and J by 2 bases, 3 bases remained unmatched. The length of the CDR3 is 14 residues. CDR1 and CDR2 from the germline V gene are LGHDT and YNNKEL (reference sequence). As DNA, the CDR3 is TGTGCCAGCAGCTCGACTAGCGGACAAGAGACCCAGTACTTC. Translating gives CASSSTSGQETQYF.

The CDR3 DNA follows: TGTGCCAGCAGCCAACGGACAGGGCTCTCTGGGGCCAACGTCCTGACTTTC. It translates to CASSQRTGLSGANVLTF. The rearrangement joins TRBV14 to TRBJ2-6; the match to TRBD1 covers 8 bases. With 2 bases clipped from V and 0 bases from J, the junction kept 3 bases outside the gene matches. In germline, CDR1 is SGHDN, CDR2 FVKESK. CDR3 size: 17 residues.

This sequence joins TRBV28 and TRBJ2-1; a weak D match, TRBD2 (5 bases). The ends were cut back, 6 bases at V and 3 bases at J, with 6 bases in the middle. The germline V gene encodes CDR1 MDHEN and CDR2 SYDVKM. The CDR3 length is 12 residues. This chain's CDR3 is CASRGSYNEQFF. The CDR3 DNA is TGTGCCAGCAGAGGGAGCTACAATGAGCAGTTCTTC. Full variable domain (outside the CDR3, taken from reference TRBV28 and TRBJ2-1): DVKVTQSSRYLVKRTGEKVFLECVQDMDHENMFWYRQDPGLGLRLIYFSYDVKMKEKGDIPEGYSVSREKKERFSLILESASTNQTSMYLCASRGSYNEQFFGPGTRLTVL.

A remark on this clone: The DNA is omitted, as the CDR3 cannot be located on it reliably, and the CDR3 follows TCRdb's listing. The chain uses TRBV5-3 and TRBJ1-5. TRBV5-3 is sorted into the ORF group, with uncertain function. The CDR3 is made up of 16 amino acids, end residues included. The CDR3: CARSFGPGYSNQPQHF.

The J gene is TRBJ2-3, the V gene TRBV11-2; 11 bases are a match to TRBD2. In germline, CDR1 is SGHAT, CDR2 FQNNGV. The trim removed 1 base at V and 4 bases at J, leaving 4 bases unmatched. There are 16 residues in the CDR3. The CDR3 coding sequence is TGTGCCAGCAGCTTAGGGCTAGCGGGGGGCCCAGATACGCAGTATTTT. Translation: CASSLGLAGGPDTQYF. Looking up the rest from reference TRBV11-2 and TRBJ2-3 gives the full variable domain: EAGVAQSPRYKIIEKRQSVAFWCNPISGHATLYWYQQILGQGPKLLIQFQNNGVVDDSQLPKDRFSAERLKGVDSTLKIQPAKLEDSAVYLCASSLGLAGGPDTQYFGPGTRLTVL.

The chain recombines TRBV6-2 or TRBV6-3 with TRBJ2-7; the D gene is possibly TRBD2 (5 bases). Trimming removed 0 bases from V and 7 bases from J, with 22 bases in between. The germline V gene encodes CDR1 MNHEY and CDR2 SVGEGT. The CDR3 runs to 17 residues. The CDR3 bases are TGTGCCAGCAGTTACTCCACAGTGCTACGGACGGAGGTAGAGCAGTACTTC. Protein product: CASSYSTVLRTEVEQYF.

A few counts support this clone. V and J are TRBV14 and TRBJ1-2; no clear D gene. Looked up from germline, CDR1 is SGHDN and CDR2 is FVKESK. V was trimmed by 4 bases and J by 3 bases, leaving 9 bases between them. There are 13 residues in the CDR3. CDR3 in amino acids: CASSRGRHYGYTF. The CDR3 DNA reads TGTGCCAGCAGCCGAGGGCGCCACTATGGCTACACCTTC.

The chain couples TRBV4-3 to TRBJ2-1, with 12 bases fitting TRBD2. CDR3 length equals 16 residues. Germline assignment: CDR1 LGHNA and CDR2 YSLEER. Losses at the gene ends were 3 bases for V and 4 bases for J; bases not matched to a gene: 4. CDR3 sequence reads: CASSHLAGGPYNEQFF. For the CDR3, the DNA is TGCGCCAGCAGCCACCTAGCGGGGGGGCCTTACAATGAGCAGTTCTTC.

The chain combines TRBV5-8 with TRBJ1-2; D call uncertain. The CDR3 is 12 amino acids. Germline V gene sequence: CDR1 SGHTS, CDR2 YDEGEE. Between the trimmed V and J ends, which lost 2 bases and 5 bases, there was a span of 7 bases. The CDR3 here is CASSFSSYGYTF. The CDR3 DNA reads TGTGCCAGCAGCTTTTCCAGTTATGGCTACACCTTC.

The J gene is TRBJ1-1, the V gene TRBV2; TRBD1 matches 7 bases. CDR3 length: 15 residues. Germline V lookup: CDR1 SNHLY, CDR2 FYNNEI. V was clipped by 8 bases and J by 1 base; unmatched bases: 10. The CDR3, as DNA: TGTGCCAGCGATGGGTCCGGGACAGAGAACACTGAAGCTTTCTTT. Amino acid sequence: CASDGSGTENTEAFF.

This chain uses TRBV2 with TRBJ1-1; D not certain. This CDR3 comprises 13 residues. V dropped 4 bases and J dropped 0 bases, with 6 bases sitting between them. From germline, CDR1 is SNHLY and CDR2 FYNNEI. The CDR3 protein is CASSGLMNTEAFF. CDR3 bases: TGTGCCAGCAGTGGACTTATGAACACTGAAGCTTTCTTT.